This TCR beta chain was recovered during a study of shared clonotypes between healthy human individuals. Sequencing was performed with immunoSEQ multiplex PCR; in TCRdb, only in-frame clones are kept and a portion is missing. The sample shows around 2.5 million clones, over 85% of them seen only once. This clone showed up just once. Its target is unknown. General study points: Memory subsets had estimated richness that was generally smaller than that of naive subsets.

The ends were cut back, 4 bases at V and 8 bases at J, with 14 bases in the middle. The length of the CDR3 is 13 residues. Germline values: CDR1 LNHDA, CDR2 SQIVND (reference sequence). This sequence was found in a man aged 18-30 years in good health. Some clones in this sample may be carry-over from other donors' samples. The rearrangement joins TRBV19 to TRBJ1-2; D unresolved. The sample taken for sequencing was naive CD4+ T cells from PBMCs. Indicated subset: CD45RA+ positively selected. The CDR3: CASSNAAPLGYTF. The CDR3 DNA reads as TGTGCCAGTAGTAACGCGGCTCCGCTGGGCTACACCTTC.